The 10 T cell receptor beta chains below all came from one sample that was sequenced in a study of shared T cell receptors in the human thymus. Profiled with immunoSEQ multiplex PCR; TCRdb holds only in-frame clones, not every one. This sample yields about 660,000 clones, of which 70% to 90% are seen a single time; approximately 0.0097% belongs to the top ten. These sequences were also reported in another study, on human thymus T cells.

The sample consisted of thymocytes. Receptor source: a boy younger than two with a congenital heart defect.

The chain couples TRBV5-1 to TRBJ1-2; 7 bases line up with TRBD1. Trimming at V came to 2 bases and at J to 5 bases, leaving 12 bases not matched to a gene. The CDR3 has 16 amino acids. Germline CDR1 and CDR2: SGHRS and YFSETQ. CDR3 nucleotides: TGCGCCAGCAGCTTAACCCCCGGGACAGACTTTTATGGCTACACCTTC. As protein: CASSLTPGTDFYGYTF. Full variable domain (remainder filled in from reference TRBV5-1 and TRBJ1-2): KAGVTQTPRYLIKTRGQQVTLSCSPISGHRSVSWYQQTPGQGLQFLFEYFSETQRNKGNFPGRFSGRQFSNSRSEMNVSTLELGDSALYLCASSLTPGTDFYGYTFGSGTRLTVV.

The chain links TRBV27 to TRBJ1-5; maybe TRBD1 (6 bases). Trimming stripped 4 bases from V and 1 base from J, with 11 bases between. The CDR3 is 15 residues long. CDR1 and CDR2 (germline): MNHEY, SMNVEV (reference sequence). The CDR3 sequence: CASSSRGQSNQPQHF. The CDR3 DNA follows: TGTGCCAGCAGTTCGCGCGGACAGAGCAATCAGCCCCAGCATTTT.

The chain employs TRBV29-1 and TRBJ2-7; 10 nucleotides align to TRBD2. The CDR3 spans 12 residues. Germline CDR1 and CDR2: SQVTM and ANQGSEA. The trim removed 7 bases at V and 4 bases at J, leaving 4 bases unmatched. CDR3 coding DNA: TGCAGCGCCGGACTAGCGGTTTACGAGCAGTACTTC. Translated, it gives CSAGLAVYEQYF.

The chain joins TRBV15 to TRBJ2-1, with 10 bases identical to TRBD1. The CDR3 contains 14 residues. V shed 3 bases and J 7 bases; nucleotides not matched to a gene: 3. Germline V gene sequence: CDR1 LNHNV, CDR2 YYDKDF (reference sequence). The DNA of the CDR3 is TGTGCCACCAGCAGCGGACAGGGGGGGAATGAGCAGTTCTTC. This encodes CATSSGQGGNEQFF. Using reference TRBV15 and TRBJ2-1 for the parts outside the CDR3, the full variable domain is DAMVIQNPRYQVTQFGKPVTLSCSQTLNHNVMYWYQQKSSQAPKLLFHYYDKDFNNEADTPDNFQSRRPNTSFCFLDIRSPGLGDTAMYLCATSSGQGGNEQFFGPGTRLTVL.

V is TRBV4-2 and J is TRBJ2-3; 7 nucleotides line up with TRBD1. This CDR3 is built from 17 residues. Germline V CDR1 and CDR2: LGHNA, YNFKEQ. V shed 0 bases, J shed 9 bases, and the junction held 15 bases outside the gene matches. The CDR3 DNA sequence: TGTGCCAGCAGCCAAGAAGAGGGGGCCAGGTTGAAGGGGACGCAGTATTTT. It yields the protein CASSQEEGARLKGTQYF.

The J gene is TRBJ2-1, the V gene TRBV11-2; TRBD1 is a possible D gene (6 bases). Trimming shortened V by 6 bases and J by 10 bases, and 19 bases separated the two germline ends. The germline gives CDR1 SGHAT, CDR2 FQNNGV. The CDR3 totals 14 residues. CDR3 DNA: TGTGCCAGCAGACAGTACAGGGTGGGGGAGGAGCAGTTCTTC. Its translation: CASRQYRVGEEQFF. Together with reference TRBV11-2 and TRBJ2-1, the CDR3 gives the full variable domain: EAGVAQSPRYKIIEKRQSVAFWCNPISGHATLYWYQQILGQGPKLLIQFQNNGVVDDSQLPKDRFSAERLKGVDSTLKIQPAKLEDSAVYLCASRQYRVGEEQFFGPGTRLTVL.

CDR3 protein: CASRNGVNEKLFF. The CDR3, as DNA: TGTGCCAGCAGAAACGGAGTTAATGAAAAACTGTTTTTT. The V call is TRBV28, the J call TRBJ1-4; D remains unclear. CDR1 is MDHEN, CDR2 SYDVKM, per germline. Trimming pared 6 bases from V and 4 bases from J, leaving 9 bases between. The CDR3 loop spans 13 amino acids.

As for this clone: It is unclear where the CDR3 begins or ends on the DNA, so no DNA is shown, and the CDR3 is as TCRdb lists it. V and J are TRBV28 and TRBJ1-2. Inclusive of both ends, the CDR3 amounts to 11 amino acids. CDR1 is MDHEN, CDR2 SYDVKM, per germline. The CDR3 spells CASSSSSGYTF.

This clone showed up just once. The chain uses TRBV4-1 and TRBJ2-3, with D possibly being TRBD1 (5 bases). Germline V CDR1 and CDR2: MGHRA, YSYEKL. V was shortened by 4 bases and J by 4 bases, with 9 bases between the two germline ends. This CDR3 is 13 amino acids long. Here the CDR3 reads CASSRQGPDTQYF. CDR3 in DNA: TGCGCCAGCAGCCGCCAGGGCCCAGATACGCAGTATTTT.

The chain is built from TRBV6-6 and TRBJ2-2; D not certain. Germline values: CDR1 MNHNY, CDR2 SVGAGI (reference sequence). The CDR3 contains 12 residues. Trimming stripped 7 bases from V and 3 bases from J, with 6 bases between. CDR3 protein: CASKLHTGELFF. CDR3 nucleotide sequence: TGTGCCAGCAAACTCCACACCGGGGAGCTGTTTTTT.